The present TCR beta chain was sequenced within a study of T cells in localized non-small cell lung cancer. Study conclusions and caveats: Uninvolved neighboring lung showed the greatest T cell clonality, exceeding tumor.

In regard to this clone: Its antigen remains unidentified.

Here immunoSEQ multiplex PCR was the method, and the copy in TCRdb shows in-frame clones only, minus some. The table lists over 25,000 clones, around 80% of them singletons, with around 15% in the top ten. V lost 8 bases to trimming and J lost 4 bases, with 9 bases between them. The germline CDR1 and CDR2 sequences are SNHLY and FYNNEI. The CDR3 covers 13 residues. This clonotype originated in a male donor older than 55 with stage III squamous cell lung carcinoma. The chain is built from TRBV2 and TRBJ1-6; the D is unclear. Specimen: peripheral blood, collected before any cancer treatment. CDR3 nucleotides: TGTGCCAGCTCTCAGGAGTATAATTCACCCCTCCACTTT. This codes for CASSQEYNSPLHF.